This entry lists 17 T cell receptor beta chains sequenced from one sample in a study of shared clonotypes between healthy human individuals. Profiled with immunoSEQ multiplex PCR; TCRdb holds only in-frame clones, not every one. Of 2 million to 2.5 million clones in the sample, roughly 95% were seen once. Sample: naive CD4+ T cells sorted from blood. As for subset: CD45RA+ positively selected. These receptors all come from a man aged 18 to 29 in good health.

This clone came up once. This rearrangement joins TRBV30 to TRBJ2-2; D is perhaps TRBD1 (6 bases). This CDR3 has 14 amino acids. Trimming took 5 bases from V and 10 from J, leaving 20 bases between them. The germline V gene encodes CDR1 GTSNPN and CDR2 SVGIG (reference sequence). The CDR3 DNA follows: TGTGCCTGGTATATAGGGGGTTCGATAGAGGAGCTGTTTTTT. Its translation is CAWYIGGSIEELFF.

The chain employs TRBV7-9 and TRBJ2-1; 9 positions match TRBD1. CDR1 and CDR2 from the germline V gene are SEHNR and FQNEAQ (reference sequence). Unmatched junction bases numbered 3, after V lost 0 bases and J lost 12 bases. The CDR3 is made up of 13 amino acids. The CDR3 loop reads CASSLATGGGQFF. As DNA, the CDR3 is TGTGCCAGCAGCTTAGCGACAGGGGGTGGGCAGTTCTTC.

As DNA, the CDR3 is TGTGCCAGCAGCAGCCGGCGGGGTTCCTACAATGAGCAGTTCTTC. This sequence encodes CASSSRRGSYNEQFF. This rearrangement joins TRBV5-4 to TRBJ2-1; D is possibly TRBD2 (6 bases). Trimming took off 4 bases at V and 1 base at J, with 12 bases between the two ends. CDR1 SGHNT and CDR2 YYREEE come from the germline V gene (reference sequence). The CDR3 spans 15 residues.

This chain joins TRBV28 and TRBJ2-7, with a tentative D call TRBD1 (6 bases). The V gene's germline CDR1 is MDHEN and CDR2 SYDVKM. This CDR3 is 15 amino acids long. The V gene lost 5 bases and the J gene lost 3 bases, with 17 bases spanning the gap. The CDR3 nucleotides read TGTGCCAGCAGTCCAGGGGAGCAAAGGGGCTACGAGCAGTACTTC. The encoded protein is CASSPGEQRGYEQYF.

This clone was seen a single time. The chain has TRBV6-5 and TRBJ1-2; D is uncertain. Trimming removed 0 bases from V and 7 bases from J, with 12 bases in between. CDR3 size: 14 residues. The V gene's germline CDR1 is MNHEY and CDR2 SVGAGI. The CDR3 sequence is CASSYSKSGAGYTF. In DNA, the CDR3 is TGTGCCAGCAGTTACTCTAAAAGTGGCGCTGGCTACACCTTC.

The V call is TRBV6-6, the J call TRBJ2-5, with D unresolved. Trimming cost V 6 bases and J 4 bases, with 12 bases left between them. This CDR3 region has 13 residues. The germline CDR1 and CDR2 sequences are MNHNY and SVGAGI (reference sequence). The CDR3 region has the DNA TGTGCCAGCAGCCCGAGCGAACGAGAGACCCAGTACTTC. Protein: CASSPSERETQYF.

Remarks on this clone: Other DNA variants within this sample encode the same CDR3. V and J are TRBV5-1 and TRBJ2-5; D is uncertain. The germline V gene has CDR1 SGHRS and CDR2 YFSETQ. This CDR3 is 13 amino acids long. V lost 0 bases and J lost 3, with 6 bases in between. In DNA form, the CDR3 reads TGCGCCAGCAGCTTGGTCACAGAAGAGACCCAGTACTTC. This translates into CASSLVTEETQYF.

This chain joins TRBV7-6 and TRBJ2-1; 9 nucleotides line up with TRBD2. This CDR3 contains 15 residues. Germline CDR1 SGHVS, CDR2 FNYEAQ. The ends lost 1 base at V and 4 bases at J; junction bases unmatched: 2. The CDR3 region is CASSLERGVYNEQFF. The CDR3 DNA reads TGTGCCAGCAGCTTAGAGCGGGGGGTGTACAATGAGCAGTTCTTC.

This clone appeared a few times. This sample also contains other DNA sequences that code for the same CDR3. The V gene is TRBV11-2, the J gene TRBJ1-1, with D perhaps TRBD1 (5 bases). Trimming cost V 5 bases and J 1 base, with 8 bases left between them. The CDR3 covers 13 residues. Germline V gene lookup returns CDR1 SGHAT and CDR2 FQNNGV. This CDR3 reads CASSLQENTEAFF. The DNA for the CDR3 is TGTGCCAGCAGCCTACAGGAGAACACTGAAGCTTTCTTT.

CDR3 in DNA: TGTGCCAGCTCACGCGGACAGGGGAACGAGCAGTACTTC. Amino acid sequence: CASSRGQGNEQYF. The chain employs TRBV18 and TRBJ2-7; TRBD1 aligns across 9 bases. The CDR3 contains 13 residues. Trimming cost V 4 bases and J 5 bases; bases outside gene matches: 3. Germline CDR1 KGHSH, CDR2 LQKENI.

The rearrangement uses TRBV30 and TRBJ1-2; perhaps TRBD1 as D (5 bases). Trimming took 5 bases from V and 8 from J, leaving 12 bases between them. The CDR3 totals 11 residues. Germline loops: CDR1 GTSNPN, CDR2 SVGIG (reference sequence). CDR3 coding DNA: TGTGCCTGGGTGGAAAGGGGAGGCTACACCTTC. Translated: CAWVERGGYTF.

This clone was found once. J is TRBJ2-7 and V is TRBV5-1, with TRBD2 matching over 12 bases. CDR1 and CDR2 (germline): SGHRS, YFSETQ. This CDR3 has 18 amino acids. V lost 4 bases and J lost 2; bases outside the gene matches: 13. The CDR3 here is CASSLRDRLAGAAYEQYF. Here the CDR3 DNA reads TGCGCCAGCAGCCTCCGGGACAGACTAGCGGGAGCAGCCTACGAGCAGTACTTC.

The V and J genes are TRBV4-3 and TRBJ2-3, with a weak D call TRBD1 (5 bases). Per germline, CDR1 LGHNA and CDR2 YSLEER. The CDR3 is made up of 16 amino acids. Trimming removed 1 base at V and 1 base at J, with 12 bases between. The CDR3 region has the DNA TGCGCCAGCAGCCAAGTCCCAGGGTGGGGCACAGATACGCAGTATTTT. Translating it yields CASSQVPGWGTDTQYF.

The V call is TRBV9, the J call TRBJ2-1, with D possibly matching TRBD2 (6 bases). The V gene lost 1 base and the J gene lost 0 bases, with 8 bases spanning the gap. This CDR3 contains 15 residues. The germline gives CDR1 SGDLS, CDR2 YYNGEE. The CDR3 protein is CASSVQTSSYNEQFF. DNA of the CDR3: TGTGCCAGCAGCGTACAGACTAGCTCCTACAATGAGCAGTTCTTC.

The rearrangement uses TRBV29-1 and TRBJ2-2; 12 bases are a match to TRBD2. V lost 7 bases and J lost 7; bases outside the gene matches: 10. This CDR3 is built from 15 residues. The germline CDR1 and CDR2 sequences are SQVTM and ANQGSEA. Here the CDR3 reads CSGKRLAGANGELFF. In DNA form, the CDR3 reads TGCAGCGGGAAACGACTAGCGGGAGCAAACGGGGAGCTGTTTTTT.

The rearrangement joins TRBV27 to TRBJ2-1; TRBD2 aligns across 13 bases. Germline CDR1 and CDR2: MNHEY and SMNVEV (reference sequence). V was clipped by 4 bases and J by 6 bases; unmatched bases: 18. The CDR3 contains 20 residues. The CDR3 is CASSSIKKTGLAGVSNEQFF. The CDR3 DNA is TGTGCCAGCAGTTCCATAAAAAAGACCGGACTAGCGGGAGTGAGCAATGAGCAGTTCTTC.

The chain uses TRBV25-1 and TRBJ2-3; TRBD2 aligns across 9 bases. The CDR3 runs to 16 residues. Unmatched junction bases numbered 7, after V lost 4 bases and J lost 2 bases. Germline V gives CDR1 MGHDK, CDR2 SYGVNS. The CDR3 DNA sequence: TGTGCCAGCAGTGTGCGGCTAGCGGGGATCACAGATACGCAGTATTTT. It yields the protein CASSVRLAGITDTQYF.